A selection of T cell receptor beta chains follows, all from one sample in a study of CD8+ T cells in alopecia areata. The method was immunoSEQ multiplex PCR; TCRdb's version includes in-frame clones alone and lacks a portion of them. The sample lists about 87,000 clones, 70% to 80% occurring once. Sequencing used CD8+ T cells sorted from blood, obtained at approximately week 44, from a patient treated with tofacitinib. All receptors derive from a human donor with alopecia areata. CDR3s include the opening cysteine and the closing phenylalanine or tryptophan.

j_call,v_call,cdr3_aa
TRBJ1-1,TRBV19,CASRSKGAGEAFF
TRBJ1-1,TRBV4-1,CASSQGFHGEAFF
TRBJ2-5,TRBV10-2,CASSETTETQYF
TRBJ1-1,TRBV27,CASSLSGTGVNTEAFF
TRBJ2-7,TRBV7-9,CASRKGSSYEQYF
TRBJ1-2,TRBV7-9,CASSLVDRSDGYTF
TRBJ2-1,TRBV19,CASRSEWDLFF
TRBJ2-1,TRBV4-3,CASSQNPGSYNEQFF
TRBJ2-7,TRBV7-2,CASSPGQGHYEQYF
TRBJ1-1,TRBV19,CASSIKGVGTEAFF
TRBJ2-1,TRBV14,CASSHEDRVVNEQFF
TRBJ1-2,TRBV7-9,CASSPARQQTNYGYTF
TRBJ2-5,TRBV29-1,CSVGLAGGLETQYF
TRBJ2-2,TRBV30,CTWTSTSANTGELFF
TRBJ1-1,TRBV27,CASSPRQGANTEAFF
TRBJ2-2,TRBV29-1,CSAYTGELFF
TRBJ1-2,TRBV7-3,CASSQSNSYGYTF
TRBJ1-4,TRBV27,CASRDRGYDEKLFF
TRBJ1-2,TRBV5-1,CASSAGQKYGYTF
TRBJ1-1,TRBV4-3,CASSQLLDRANTEAFF
TRBJ2-7,TRBV7-8,CASSSGPAGGYYEQYF
TRBJ2-7,TRBV9,CASSEGLAASYEQYF
TRBJ1-2,TRBV10-3,CAISGADRDRRYTF
TRBJ2-2,TRBV11-2,CASSYLDSGGELFF
TRBJ2-7,TRBV28,CASSLGVGGNEQYF
TRBJ2-2,TRBV7-9,CASSPTTGELFF
TRBJ2-1,TRBV6-4,CASSDSSSGGVSYNEQFF
TRBJ2-2,TRBV11-2,CASSLGPLDSPSEELFF
TRBJ2-7,TRBV4-3,CASSQAIGGGNEQYF
TRBJ2-7,TRBV6-1,CASSEGLLYEQYF
TRBJ1-5,TRBV2,CASSEQGSNQPQHF
TRBJ1-4,TRBV6-5,CASSYSGGPGEKLFF
TRBJ2-6,TRBV2,CASSEVESSGANVLTF
TRBJ2-1,TRBV19,CASSFTGTSSYNEQFF
TRBJ2-1,TRBV4-3,CASSQELIDEQFF
TRBJ1-1,TRBV29-1,CSGGQGAAEAFF
TRBJ1-5,TRBV25-1,CASSESGKGNQPQHF
TRBJ1-1,TRBV7-9,CASSLAEGGQTDTEAFF
TRBJ1-1,TRBV5-6,CASTKGAGTEAFF
TRBJ2-1,TRBV6-5,CASTTQEGNEQFF
TRBJ1-4,TRBV4-3,CASSPSGVRNEKLFF
TRBJ1-2,TRBV30,CAWSGTDGYTF
TRBJ2-1,TRBV4-3,CASSQEGQVHNEQFF
TRBJ1-5,TRBV4-2,CASSQEEGRSNQPQHF
TRBJ2-3,TRBV10-3,CASSKRTSGGLTDTQYF
TRBJ2-4,TRBV4-3,CASSQEVIGGRDIQYF
TRBJ2-1,TRBV6-5,CASSYSGTQFF
TRBJ2-3,TRBV19,CASSLRGMTDTQYF
TRBJ1-6,TRBV28,CASSLVGSGSPLHF
TRBJ2-7,TRBV5-6,CASSPRQGSVYEQYF
TRBJ2-7,TRBV5-1,CASSLAGAPYEQYF
TRBJ2-7,TRBV28,CASSPDSYEQYF
TRBJ2-2,TRBV2,CASSEKRAFTGELFF
TRBJ2-3,TRBV29-1,CSVEGGAAGARTDTQYF
TRBJ2-1,TRBV6-6,CASSGDRGYNEQFF
TRBJ2-7,TRBV2,CASSEVAASYEQYF
TRBJ2-3,TRBV5-1,CASSLGSGGAADTQYF
TRBJ2-1,TRBV5-1,CASSRAGGYNEQFF